This T cell receptor (beta chain) is drawn from a study of regulatory T cells in long-lasting Graves disease. On the study more broadly: To qualify as persistent, Graves' disease required over 5 years of antithyroid drugs with positive TSH receptor antibodies. Study outcomes and limitations: It was in persistent disease that TRBV28, TRBJ1-2 and TRBJ2-5 were favored.

Per the germline V gene, CDR1 is MRHNA and CDR2 is SNTAGT. V was pared by 10 bases and J by 6 bases, with 10 bases of the junction left unmatched. CDR3 length: 14 amino acids. The time point was: persistent/refractory GD, antithyroid drugs over 5 years with positive TRAb. The TCR library was made from RNA that had been extracted from PBMCs in TRIzol. As regards this clonotype: Its antigen is still unknown.

Arm-PCR of CDR3 regions with iRepertoire HTBI primers generated TCR beta libraries. TCRdb reprocessed the multiplex PCR reads via MiXCR and lists one record per CDR3 protein. The data contain about 290,000 distinct CDR3 sequences, around 21% of them singletons. Material: peripheral blood mononuclear cells (PBMCs), obtained when the disease was refractory, from a patient treated with antithyroid drugs. The genes are TRBV6-4 and TRBJ1-1, with 11 bases aligning to TRBD1. The source of this sequence is a female donor with Graves disease. CDR3: CANRDRGTRSEAFF. DNA of the CDR3: TGTGCCAACCGGGACAGGGGGACGAGGTCTGAAGCTTTCTTT.